This T cell receptor (beta chain) was captured by sequencing in a study of cytomegalovirus exposure and HLA in healthy donors. Overall study context: It was reported in a later analysis that the 90 to 150 validation repertoires used the same platform as the roughly 670 first-cohort repertoires.

Data came from immunoSEQ multiplex PCR; TCRdb stores just in-frame clones and leaves some out. The sample holds 130,000 to 150,000 clones, around 90% seen once. This clone has just one count. Antigen specificity is unknown. Study-level results: The study listed roughly 150 cytomegalovirus-associated TCR beta chains. Specificity of three CMV-associated chains for CMV antigens was verified in vitro. Rarity characterized most TCR sequences, yet some public TCRs appeared in many donors.

This CDR3 has 14 amino acids. J gave up 8 bases and V 2 bases, and 11 bases lay outside the gene matches. Germline values: CDR1 SQVTM, CDR2 ANQGSEA. This TCR came from a man younger than 35 in good health and CMV-seropositive. The chain has TRBV29-1 and TRBJ1-1, with TRBD1 matching 7 bases. The source material was PBMCs. The chain's CDR3 is CSVENHQGVGEAFF. The CDR3 DNA is TGCAGCGTTGAAAATCATCAGGGGGTAGGGGAAGCTTTCTTT.